What follows is one T cell receptor (beta chain) and its context. Its antigen is still unknown. Profiling relied on immunoSEQ multiplex PCR, and the TCRdb table lists in-frame clones only, not all of them. The table includes 120,000 to 150,000 clones, about nine tenths detected once. The data stem from a study of T cell responses to AZD1222 COVID-19 vaccine. Losses at the gene ends were 1 base for V and 4 bases for J; bases not matched to a gene: 4. The germline V gene has CDR1 KGHSH and CDR2 LQKENI. The CDR3 has 14 amino acids. Study conclusions and caveats: Only 5 to 7 individuals given AZD1222 were seropositive at baseline.

Material: peripheral blood, obtained 28 days after the second AZD1222 dose. This receptor was identified in an adult who received the AZD1222 COVID-19 vaccine. V gene TRBV18 combines with J gene TRBJ2-7; 7 positions match TRBD1. The CDR3 DNA sequence: TGTGCCAGCTCACCACGGGGGACAGAATACGAGCAGTACTTC. Protein product: CASSPRGTEYEQYF.